This TCR beta chain was sequenced during a study of CD8 T cells in Susac syndrome. After removal of 1 base from V and 1 base from J, the junction contained 3 bases not matched to a gene. CDR1 and CDR2 from the germline V gene are SGHTA and FQGNSA. This CDR3 comprises 16 residues. Multiple sclerosis controls were treatment-naive patients with stable or active relapsing-remitting disease. Negative isolation yielded CD4+ and CD8+ T cells, and FACS enriched TEMRA cells. A quantity of about 0.45 to 1 ug RNA underwent reverse transcription using random hexamers. A multiplex approach, immunoSEQ multiplex PCR, amplified TCR beta CDR3 across 54 Vbeta and 13 Jbeta. Via MiXCR, TCRdb re-called the immunoSEQ multiplex PCR reads, giving one row per CDR3 protein. The data contain 300,000 to 350,000 distinct CDR3 sequences, under 95% of them singletons.

Sequenced sample: CD4+ T cells from PBMCs. V and J are TRBV7-2 and TRBJ2-2; 7 nucleotides match TRBD2. This receptor was obtained from a human donor with multiple sclerosis. The CDR3 DNA reads TGTGCCAGCAGCTTAGTTGGCGGGAGGAACACCGGGGAGCTGTTTTTT. It translates to CASSLVGGRNTGELFF.